These T cell receptor beta chains were read from a single sample in a study of shared clonotypes between healthy human individuals. Data came from immunoSEQ multiplex PCR; TCRdb stores just in-frame clones and leaves some out. The sample lists 1.5 million to 1.9 million clones, 95% to 99% occurring once. The specimen was naive CD4+ T cells sorted from blood. The receptors derive from a young man in good health. CDR3s include the opening cysteine and the closing phenylalanine or tryptophan. The size of a clone is reported for some rows only, either as once, few or many, or as a class for expanded clones.

NA,TRBV2,TRBJ2-2,CASSRGTSGTGELFF
NA,TRBV10-2,TRBJ1-3,CASSESAGNGNTIYF
NA,TRBV28,TRBJ2-5,CASSLRDLKETQYF
NA,TRBV28,TRBJ2-3,CASSSRDTQYF
NA,TRBV5-1,TRBJ2-4,CASSSNLAGVNIQYF
NA,TRBV7-9,TRBJ1-3,CASTSGGREGHGNTIYF
NA,TRBV6-5,TRBJ1-1,CASSRQGMNTEAFF
NA,TRBV11-2,TRBJ2-5,CASSLIETQYF
NA,TRBV4-2,TRBJ2-7,CASSQDLEVPYEQYF
NA,TRBV10-2,TRBJ2-5,CASSESFGGRTAPVWETQYF
once,TRBV29-1,TRBJ1-1,CSVHRGGTEAFF
NA,TRBV6-1,TRBJ1-5,CASSEVWGNQPQHF
NA,TRBV7-9,TRBJ1-4,CASSFGTAYEKLFF
once,TRBV10-3,TRBJ2-3,CAISATGGKGTDTQYF